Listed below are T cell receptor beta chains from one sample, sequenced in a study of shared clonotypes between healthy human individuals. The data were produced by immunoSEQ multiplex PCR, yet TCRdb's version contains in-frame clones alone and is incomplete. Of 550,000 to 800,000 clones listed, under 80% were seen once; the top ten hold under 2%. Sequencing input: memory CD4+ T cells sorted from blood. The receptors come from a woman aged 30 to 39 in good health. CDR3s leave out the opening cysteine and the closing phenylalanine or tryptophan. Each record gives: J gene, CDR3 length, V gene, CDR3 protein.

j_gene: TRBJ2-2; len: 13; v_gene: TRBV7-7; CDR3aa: ASSLGLGYTGELF
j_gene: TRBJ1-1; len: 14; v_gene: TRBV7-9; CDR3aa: ASSLYRGRVNTEAF
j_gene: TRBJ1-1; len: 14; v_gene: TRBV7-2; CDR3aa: ASSLIGPGWETEAF
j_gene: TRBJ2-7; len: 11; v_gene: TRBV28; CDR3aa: ASTRTPSYEQY
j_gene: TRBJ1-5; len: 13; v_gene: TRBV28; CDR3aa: ATRVQGAVGQPQH
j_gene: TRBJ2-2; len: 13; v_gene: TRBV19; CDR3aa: ASSIQGADTGELF
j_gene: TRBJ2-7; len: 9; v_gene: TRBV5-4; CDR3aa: ASSLNYEQY
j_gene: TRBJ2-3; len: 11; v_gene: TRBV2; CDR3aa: ASQPPNVDTQY
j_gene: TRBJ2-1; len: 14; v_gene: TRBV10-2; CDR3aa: ASEDTGSSSYNEQF
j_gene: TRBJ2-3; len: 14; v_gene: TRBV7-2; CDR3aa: ASSSPGTGSLDTQY
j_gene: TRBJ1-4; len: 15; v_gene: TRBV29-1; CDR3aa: SVAGPPGIATNEKLF
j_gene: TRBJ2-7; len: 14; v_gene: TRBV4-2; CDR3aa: ASSQDPPSLYGEQY
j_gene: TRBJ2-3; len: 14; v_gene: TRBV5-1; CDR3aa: ASSLGTSGSTDTQY
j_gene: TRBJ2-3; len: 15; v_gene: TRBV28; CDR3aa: ASRPSGGGSGADTQY
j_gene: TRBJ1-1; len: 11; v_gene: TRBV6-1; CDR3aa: ASVSRGWTEAF
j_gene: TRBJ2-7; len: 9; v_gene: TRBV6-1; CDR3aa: ASSELDEQY
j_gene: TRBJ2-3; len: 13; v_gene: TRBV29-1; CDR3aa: SVGTSGKVTDTQY
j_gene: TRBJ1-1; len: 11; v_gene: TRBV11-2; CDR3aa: ASSPWRGSGAF
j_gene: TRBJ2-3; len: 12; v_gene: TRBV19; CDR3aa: ASSTGYSTDTQY